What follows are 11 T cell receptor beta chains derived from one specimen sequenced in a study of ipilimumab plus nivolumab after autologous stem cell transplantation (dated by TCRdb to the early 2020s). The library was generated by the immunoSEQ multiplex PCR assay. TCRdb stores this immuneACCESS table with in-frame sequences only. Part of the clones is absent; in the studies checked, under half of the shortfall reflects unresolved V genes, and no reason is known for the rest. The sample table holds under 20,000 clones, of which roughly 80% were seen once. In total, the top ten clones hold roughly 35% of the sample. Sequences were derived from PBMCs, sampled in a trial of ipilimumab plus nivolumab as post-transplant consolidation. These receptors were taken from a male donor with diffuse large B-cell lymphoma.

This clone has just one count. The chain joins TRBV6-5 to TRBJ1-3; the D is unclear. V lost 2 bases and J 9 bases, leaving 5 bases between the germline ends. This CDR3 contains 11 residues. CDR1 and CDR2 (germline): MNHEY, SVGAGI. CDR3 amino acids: CASSYRGTIYF. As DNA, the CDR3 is TGTGCCAGCAGTTACCGGGGCACCATATATTTT.

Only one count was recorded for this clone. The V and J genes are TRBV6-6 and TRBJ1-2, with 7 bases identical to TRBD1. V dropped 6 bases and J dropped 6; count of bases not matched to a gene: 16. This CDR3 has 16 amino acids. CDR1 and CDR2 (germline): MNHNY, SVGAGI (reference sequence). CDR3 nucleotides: TGTGCCAGCAGCCCACCCTGGAGAGACAGGGAGGATGGCTACACCTTC. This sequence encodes CASSPPWRDREDGYTF.

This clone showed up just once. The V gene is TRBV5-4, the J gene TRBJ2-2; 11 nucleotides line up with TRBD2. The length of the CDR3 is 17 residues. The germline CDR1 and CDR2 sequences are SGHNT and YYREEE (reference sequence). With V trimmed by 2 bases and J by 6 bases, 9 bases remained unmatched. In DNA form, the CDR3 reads TGTGCCAGCAGCTTTCTTAGCGGGAGGGTCTGGGCCGGGGAGCTGTTTTTT. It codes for CASSFLSGRVWAGELFF.

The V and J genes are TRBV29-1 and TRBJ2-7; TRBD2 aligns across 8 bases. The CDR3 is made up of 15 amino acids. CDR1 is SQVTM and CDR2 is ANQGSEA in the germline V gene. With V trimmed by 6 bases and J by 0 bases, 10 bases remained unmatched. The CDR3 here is CSVAERGTSSYEQYF. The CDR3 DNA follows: TGCAGCGTGGCTGAACGAGGGACTAGCTCCTACGAGCAGTACTTC.

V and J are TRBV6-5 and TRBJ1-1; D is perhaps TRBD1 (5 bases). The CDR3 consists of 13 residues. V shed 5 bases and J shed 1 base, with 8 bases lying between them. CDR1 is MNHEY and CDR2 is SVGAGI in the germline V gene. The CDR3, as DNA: TGTGCCAGCAGTGAAACAGGGAACACTGAAGCTTTCTTT. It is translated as CASSETGNTEAFF.

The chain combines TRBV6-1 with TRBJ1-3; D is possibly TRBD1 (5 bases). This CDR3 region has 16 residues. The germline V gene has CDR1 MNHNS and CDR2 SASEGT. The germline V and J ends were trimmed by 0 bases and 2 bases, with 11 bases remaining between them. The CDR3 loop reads CASSEAAGVPGNTIYF. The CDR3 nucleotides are TGTGCCAGCAGTGAAGCGGCGGGGGTCCCTGGAAACACCATATATTTT.

The CDR3 sequence: CASSLSPTVGTEAFF. In DNA, the CDR3 is TGCGCCAGCAGCTTGTCGCCGACGGTGGGCACTGAAGCTTTCTTT. The chain recombines TRBV5-1 with TRBJ1-1; D gene ambiguous. This CDR3 is built from 15 residues. Trimming shortened V by 1 base and J by 4 bases, and 14 bases separated the two germline ends. CDR1 and CDR2 from the germline V gene are SGHRS and YFSETQ.

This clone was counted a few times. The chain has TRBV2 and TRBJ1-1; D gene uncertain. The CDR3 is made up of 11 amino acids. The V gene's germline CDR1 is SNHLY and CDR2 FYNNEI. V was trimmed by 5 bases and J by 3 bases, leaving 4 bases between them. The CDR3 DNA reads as TGTGCCAGCAGTTATGACACTGAAGCTTTCTTT. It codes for CASSYDTEAFF.

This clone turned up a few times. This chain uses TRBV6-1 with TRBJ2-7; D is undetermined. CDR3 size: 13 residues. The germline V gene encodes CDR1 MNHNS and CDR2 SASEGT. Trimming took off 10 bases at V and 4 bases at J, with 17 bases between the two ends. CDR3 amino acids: CAISPTVEYEQYF. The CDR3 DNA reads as TGTGCCATCTCCCCCACAGTGGAGTACGAGCAGTACTTC.

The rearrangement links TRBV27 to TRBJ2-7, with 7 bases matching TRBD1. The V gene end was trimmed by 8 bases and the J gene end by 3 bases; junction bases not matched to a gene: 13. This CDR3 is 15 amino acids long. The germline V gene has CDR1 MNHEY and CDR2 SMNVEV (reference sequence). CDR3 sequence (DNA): TGTGCCAGCCCCGAACTGGGACAGCCGATCTACGAGCAGTACTTC. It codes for CASPELGQPIYEQYF.

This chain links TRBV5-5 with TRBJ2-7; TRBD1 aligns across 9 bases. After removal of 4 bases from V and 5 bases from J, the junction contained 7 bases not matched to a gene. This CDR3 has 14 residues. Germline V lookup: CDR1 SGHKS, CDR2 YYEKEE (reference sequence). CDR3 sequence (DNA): TGTGCCAGCAGCATCCGGGACAGGGTGCACGAGCAGTACTTC. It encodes CASSIRDRVHEQYF.